This TCR beta chain was sequenced in a study of regulatory T cells in long-lasting Graves disease. General observations from the study: Favored usage of TRBV28, TRBJ1-2 and TRBJ2-5 was recorded in persistent disease.

Construction of the TCR beta libraries employed iRepertoire HTBI primers in conjunction with Arm-PCR of CDR3 regions. In the original processing: Samples collectively showed approximately 62 TRBV and roughly 15 TRBJ segments. TCRdb reprocessed the multiplex PCR reads via MiXCR and lists one record per CDR3 protein. The authors' filters were not applied to this entry. The table lists 450,000 to 600,000 distinct CDR3 sequences, roughly 12% of them singletons, with roughly 10% in the top ten. Germline assignment: CDR1 MNHNS and CDR2 SASEGT. This CDR3 comprises 14 residues. Trimming cost V 8 bases and J 9 bases; bases outside gene matches: 8. The sample holds many counts of this clonotype. The target antigen is unknown. As for time point: newly diagnosed GD, antithyroid drugs for less than 3 months. TCR sequences were obtained from RNA taken from PBMCs. These same records also appear under a second study, on T cells in Graves' hyperthyroidism and ophthalmopathy. That work states: Carried out on the TCR CDR3, a first-round RT-PCR used the HTBI primer set.

The sequence was obtained from a man aged 30-40 years with Graves disease. The sequenced sample was peripheral blood mononuclear cells (PBMCs), obtained at new diagnosis, from a patient treated with antithyroid drugs. The rearrangement links TRBV6-1 to TRBJ2-1; TRBD2 matches at 12 bases. The CDR3 loop reads CASATSGRLGEQFF. In DNA, the CDR3 is TGTGCCAGCGCCACTAGCGGGAGGCTGGGTGAGCAGTTCTTC.